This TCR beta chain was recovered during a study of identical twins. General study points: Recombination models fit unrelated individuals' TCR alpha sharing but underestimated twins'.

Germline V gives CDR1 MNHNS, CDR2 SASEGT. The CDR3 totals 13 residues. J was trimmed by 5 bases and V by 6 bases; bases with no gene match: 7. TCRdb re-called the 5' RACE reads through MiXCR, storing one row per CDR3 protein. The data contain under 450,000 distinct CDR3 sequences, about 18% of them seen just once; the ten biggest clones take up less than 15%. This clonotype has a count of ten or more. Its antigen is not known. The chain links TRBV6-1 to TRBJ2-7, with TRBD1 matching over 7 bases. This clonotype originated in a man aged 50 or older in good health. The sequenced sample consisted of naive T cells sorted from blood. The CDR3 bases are TGTGCCAGCAGAGAGGACAGGCGCCACGAGCAGTACTTC. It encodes CASREDRRHEQYF.